Below, 27 T cell receptor beta chains from the same sample are listed, as sequenced in a study of shared clonotypes between healthy human individuals. Clones were read by immunoSEQ multiplex PCR, and TCRdb kept only the in-frame ones, dropping some. The sample lists approximately 2,000,000 clones, 85% to 95% occurring once. Specimen: naive CD4+ T cells from PBMCs. The subset: CD45RA+ positively selected. Receptor source: a man aged 18-30 years in good health. Some clones in this sample may be carry-over from other donors' samples.

This chain connects TRBV7-2 to TRBJ1-4; 7 bases fit TRBD1. With 3 bases clipped from V and 7 bases from J, the junction kept 8 bases outside the gene matches. In germline, CDR1 is SGHTA, CDR2 FQGNSA. The CDR3 is 15 amino acids. The CDR3 reads CASSFTQGGGEKLFF. CDR3 DNA: TGTGCCAGCAGCTTTACCCAAGGGGGCGGTGAAAAACTGTTTTTT. The variable domain in full, completed from reference TRBV7-2 and TRBJ1-4, reads GAGVSQSPSNKVTEKGKDVELRCDPISGHTALYWYRQSLGQGLEFLIYFQGNSAPDKSGLPSDRFSAERTGGSVSTLTIQRTQQEDSAVYLCASSFTQGGGEKLFFGSGTQLSVL.

This clone occurred a few times. The chain is built from TRBV2 and TRBJ1-2; perhaps TRBD1 as D (5 bases). CDR3 length: 13 residues. Germline V CDR1 and CDR2: SNHLY, FYNNEI. V lost 6 bases, J lost 3 bases, and 11 bases lay in between. The CDR3, as DNA: TGTGCCAGCAGGGAGGGGAGGGACTATGGCTACACCTTC. Encoded protein: CASREGRDYGYTF.

Comments on this clone: Other nucleotide sequences in the sample specify the same CDR3. The chain has TRBV7-2 and TRBJ2-7; 9 bases align to TRBD2. V shed 1 base and J 4 bases; nucleotides not matched to a gene: 5. CDR3 length: 15 amino acids. In germline, CDR1 is SGHTA, CDR2 FQGNSA. The CDR3 DNA is TGTGCCAGCAGCTTAGTGTTAGCGGGAGTTTACGAGCAGTACTTC. Protein product: CASSLVLAGVYEQYF. The whole variable domain, filled in from reference TRBV7-2 and TRBJ2-7, reads GAGVSQSPSNKVTEKGKDVELRCDPISGHTALYWYRQSLGQGLEFLIYFQGNSAPDKSGLPSDRFSAERTGGSVSTLTIQRTQQEDSAVYLCASSLVLAGVYEQYFGPGTRLTVT.

This clone appeared once. The chain recombines TRBV7-3 with TRBJ2-5, with D possibly matching TRBD1 (6 bases). CDR1 is SGHTA, CDR2 FQGTGA, per germline. V was shortened by 5 bases and J by 2 bases, with 9 bases between the two germline ends. This CDR3 is 13 amino acids long. CDR3 loop: CASSGGQQETQYF. The CDR3 region has the DNA TGTGCCAGCAGCGGAGGACAGCAAGAGACCCAGTACTTC.

This clone has only one observation. The chain carries TRBV18 and TRBJ2-6, with D uncertain. Between the trimmed V and J ends, which lost 3 bases and 0 bases, there was a span of 9 bases. The CDR3 length is 16 residues. Germline V lookup: CDR1 KGHSH, CDR2 LQKENI. The CDR3 loop is CASSPMPDSGANVLTF. CDR3 bases: TGTGCCAGCTCACCGATGCCCGACTCTGGGGCCAACGTCCTGACTTTC. The full variable domain, with the rest looked up from reference TRBV18 and TRBJ2-6, is NAGVMQNPRHLVRRRGQEARLRCSPMKGHSHVYWYRQLPEEGLKFMVYLQKENIIDESGMPKERFSAEFPKEGPSILRIQQVVRGDSAAYFCASSPMPDSGANVLTFGAGSRLTVL.

The chain recombines TRBV19 with TRBJ1-5; the D is unclear. Germline V CDR1 and CDR2: LNHDA, SQIVND (reference sequence). Trimming pared 5 bases from V and 3 bases from J, leaving 11 bases between. The CDR3 contains 14 residues. The CDR3 region has the DNA TGTGCCAGTAGTGGTACGGCTTTCAATCAGCCCCAGCATTTT. This codes for CASSGTAFNQPQHF.

In its sample, this clone was seen once. The chain couples TRBV6-5 to TRBJ2-5, with 7 bases lining up with TRBD2. The J segment lost 5 bases and the V segment lost 3 bases, leaving 9 bases of the junction unmatched. Per germline, CDR1 MNHEY and CDR2 SVGAGI. CDR3 size: 15 residues. As DNA, the CDR3 is TGTGCCAGCAGTTATAGCGGCCTGGGAGGGGAGACCCAGTACTTC. Protein: CASSYSGLGGETQYF.

The chain recombines TRBV7-9 with TRBJ2-1, with 8 bases identical to TRBD2. CDR1 is SEHNR and CDR2 is FQNEAQ in the germline V gene (reference sequence). J was trimmed by 12 bases and V by 1 base; bases with no gene match: 14. The CDR3 is 16 residues long. The CDR3 sequence: CASSLVSPAGVRGQFF. The CDR3 DNA sequence: TGTGCCAGCAGCTTAGTAAGTCCAGCGGGAGTGCGGGGGCAGTTCTTC.

This clone was observed a single time. This chain joins TRBV6-1 and TRBJ2-3; D possibly corresponds to TRBD2 (5 bases). The CDR3 contains 14 residues. The germline V gene encodes CDR1 MNHNS and CDR2 SASEGT. V was pared by 2 bases and J by 5 bases, with 11 bases between. The CDR3 bases are TGTGCCAGCAGTGAAAGGCTAGCCGGAGATACGCAGTATTTT. Translated: CASSERLAGDTQYF.

A single count supports this clone. The chain links TRBV6-1 to TRBJ2-7, with D uncertain. The CDR3 runs 15 residues. V lost 7 bases and J lost 2, with 18 bases in between. Germline V gene sequence: CDR1 MNHNS, CDR2 SASEGT. In DNA, the CDR3 is TGTGCCAGCAAATTTGACGGCGGCGGAACCTACGAGCAGTACTTC. Amino acid sequence: CASKFDGGGTYEQYF.

The rearrangement joins TRBV19 to TRBJ2-2; D gene unclear. Per the germline V gene, CDR1 is LNHDA and CDR2 is SQIVND (reference sequence). The CDR3 runs 16 residues. Trimming pared 3 bases from V and 4 bases from J, leaving 15 bases between. DNA for the CDR3: TGTGCCAGTAGTATTAAGGGTGCTAGTTCCACCGGGGAGCTGTTTTTT. This encodes CASSIKGASSTGELFF.

This chain connects TRBV5-1 to TRBJ1-1; D gene uncertain. CDR1 is SGHRS and CDR2 is YFSETQ in the germline V gene. V lost 2 bases to trimming and J lost 2 bases, with 10 bases between them. The CDR3 is 14 amino acids. CDR3 in amino acids: CASSFATTNTEAFF. The DNA for the CDR3 is TGCGCCAGCAGCTTTGCGACGACTAACACTGAAGCTTTCTTT.

This clone was observed a single time. The chain employs TRBV11-1 and TRBJ2-7; D gene unclear. The CDR3 runs 13 residues. Germline CDR1 is SGHAT and CDR2 is FQDESV (reference sequence). V lost 1 base to trimming and J lost 4 bases, with 8 bases between them. CDR3 DNA: TGTGCCAGCAGCTTAGTGACGGTTTACGAGCAGTACTTC. As protein: CASSLVTVYEQYF.

V usage is TRBV28 and J usage is TRBJ2-7; 8 bases match TRBD1. From germline, CDR1 is MDHEN and CDR2 SYDVKM. V lost 2 bases and J lost 4; bases outside the gene matches: 7. This CDR3 comprises 15 residues. CDR3 region: CASSLPRTGLYEQYF. The CDR3, as DNA: TGTGCCAGCAGTTTACCGCGGACAGGGTTATACGAGCAGTACTTC.

V and J are TRBV7-7 and TRBJ2-1, with 7 bases lining up with TRBD2. This CDR3 region has 15 residues. CDR1 is SSHAT, CDR2 FNYEAQ, per germline (reference sequence). Trimming took 1 base from V and 5 from J; bases not matched to a gene: 5. The CDR3 sequence is CASSLVASGDNEQFF. DNA of the CDR3: TGTGCCAGCAGCTTAGTGGCTAGCGGCGACAATGAGCAGTTCTTC.

As to this clone: Within the sample, other DNA sequences also encode this same CDR3. The chain has TRBV7-9 and TRBJ2-7; maybe TRBD2 (6 bases). V lost 1 base to trimming and J lost 2 bases, with 12 bases between them. The CDR3 is 15 residues long. Germline lookup yields CDR1 SEHNR and CDR2 FQNEAQ (reference sequence). The CDR3 DNA sequence: TGTGCCAGCAGCTTAGGCCCGGGGGTAACCTACGAGCAGTACTTC. Protein sequence: CASSLGPGVTYEQYF.

The chain combines TRBV18 with TRBJ2-3; D not certain. The germline gives CDR1 KGHSH, CDR2 LQKENI. V was clipped by 0 bases and J by 2 bases, with 15 bases between them. The CDR3 totals 17 residues. The CDR3 reads CASSPPWTAFSTDTQYF. Written as DNA, the CDR3 is TGTGCCAGCTCACCACCGTGGACGGCGTTCTCCACAGATACGCAGTATTTT.

This CDR3 reads CASSLRTQGRTGDTGELFF. CDR3 sequence (DNA): TGCGCCAGCAGCTTGAGAACGCAGGGGAGGACAGGCGACACCGGGGAGCTGTTTTTT. The J gene is TRBJ2-2, the V gene TRBV5-1; TRBD1 might be the D (7 bases). Between the trimmed V and J ends, which lost 1 base and 3 bases, there was a span of 22 bases. Germline V gene lookup returns CDR1 SGHRS and CDR2 YFSETQ. The CDR3 consists of 19 residues.

V and J are TRBV15 and TRBJ2-7; D is possibly TRBD1 (6 bases). V lost 0 bases and J 3 bases, leaving 15 bases between the germline ends. This CDR3 has 16 residues. Germline-derived CDR1 and CDR2 are LNHNV and YYDKDF (reference sequence). CDR3 protein: CATSRDRWQGNYEQYF. DNA for the CDR3: TGTGCCACCAGCAGAGATCGGTGGCAGGGGAACTACGAGCAGTACTTC.

This CDR3 is CASSLTGDYGYTF. CDR3 bases: TGTGCCAGCAGCTTGACAGGGGACTATGGCTACACCTTC. V and J are TRBV7-6 and TRBJ1-2; TRBD1 aligns across 8 bases. V lost 3 bases and J lost 3; bases outside the gene matches: 0. CDR3 size: 13 residues. Germline V gene lookup returns CDR1 SGHVS and CDR2 FNYEAQ. The whole variable domain, filled in from reference TRBV7-6 and TRBJ1-2, reads GAGVSQSPRYKVTKRGQDVALRCDPISGHVSLYWYRQALGQGPEFLTYFNYEAQQDKSGLPNDRFSAERPEGSISTLTIQRTEQRDSAMYRCASSLTGDYGYTFGSGTRLTVV.

The chain links TRBV6-6 to TRBJ2-1, with TRBD2 matching over 13 bases. This CDR3 contains 15 residues. Germline CDR1 reads MNHNY; CDR2 reads SVGAGI (reference sequence). V shed 10 bases and J 6 bases; nucleotides not matched to a gene: 9. CDR3 sequence (DNA): TGTGCCACGAGGACTAGCGGGAGTGCGGGCAATGAGCAGTTCTTC. This encodes CATRTSGSAGNEQFF.

Details on this clone: One end of the junction does not line up with germline, which may come from a read error. This sequence joins TRBV28 and TRBJ2-3; 9 positions agree with TRBD2. This CDR3 region has 15 residues. Germline V gene sequence: CDR1 MDHEN, CDR2 SYDVKM. CDR3 sequence reads: CASILAGAGTDTQYF. The CDR3 DNA follows: TGTGCCAGCATTTTAGCGGGAGCGGGCACAGATACGCAGTATTTT.

About this clone itself: One end of the junction varies from germline; a read error may be responsible. This rearrangement joins TRBV6-5 to TRBJ2-7; unclear D gene. The CDR3 consists of 8 residues. Germline CDR1 reads MNHEY; CDR2 reads SVGAGI. CDR3 region: CASPTIRF. For the CDR3, the DNA is TGTGCCAGCCCTACGATACGCTTC.

V and J are TRBV13 and TRBJ1-2; D is unclear. The CDR3 is 13 amino acids. Trimming removed 5 bases from V and 2 bases from J, with 9 bases in between. Germline lookup yields CDR1 PRHDT and CDR2 FYEKMQ (reference sequence). CDR3 in amino acids: CASSPRSNYGYTF. The CDR3 coding sequence is TGTGCCAGCAGCCCTCGTTCGAACTATGGCTACACCTTC. Looking up the rest from reference TRBV13 and TRBJ1-2 gives the full variable domain: AAGVIQSPRHLIKEKRETATLKCYPIPRHDTVYWYQQGPGQDPQFLISFYEKMQSDKGSIPDRFSAQQFSDYHSELNMSSLELGDSALYFCASSPRSNYGYTFGSGTRLTVV.

The chain recombines TRBV7-9 with TRBJ1-5; a possible D gene is TRBD1 (6 bases). V lost 1 base to trimming and J lost 7 bases, with 11 bases between them. Per germline, CDR1 SEHNR and CDR2 FQNEAQ (reference sequence). The CDR3 length is 14 residues. CDR3 nucleotides: TGTGCCAGCAGCTTAGACGGGGGGCAACAGCCCCAGCATTTT. Its protein product is CASSLDGGQQPQHF.

The chain combines TRBV10-3 with TRBJ2-1, with 7 bases aligning to TRBD2. This CDR3 contains 16 residues. Per the germline V gene, CDR1 is ENHRY and CDR2 is SYGVKD. Trimming at V came to 4 bases and at J to 3 bases, leaving 9 bases not matched to a gene. The CDR3 DNA is TGTGCCATCAGTGGGCATCGGGCTAGCGGCTACAATGAGCAGTTCTTC. It translates to CAISGHRASGYNEQFF.

This chain joins TRBV5-1 and TRBJ2-1; 9 nucleotides match TRBD1. CDR1 and CDR2 (germline): SGHRS, YFSETQ. V trimming: 3 bases; J trimming: 0 bases; junction bases outside the gene matches: 4. This CDR3 has 16 residues. CDR3 loop: CASSWLQGASYNEQFF. The DNA for the CDR3 is TGCGCCAGCAGCTGGTTACAGGGGGCCTCCTACAATGAGCAGTTCTTC.